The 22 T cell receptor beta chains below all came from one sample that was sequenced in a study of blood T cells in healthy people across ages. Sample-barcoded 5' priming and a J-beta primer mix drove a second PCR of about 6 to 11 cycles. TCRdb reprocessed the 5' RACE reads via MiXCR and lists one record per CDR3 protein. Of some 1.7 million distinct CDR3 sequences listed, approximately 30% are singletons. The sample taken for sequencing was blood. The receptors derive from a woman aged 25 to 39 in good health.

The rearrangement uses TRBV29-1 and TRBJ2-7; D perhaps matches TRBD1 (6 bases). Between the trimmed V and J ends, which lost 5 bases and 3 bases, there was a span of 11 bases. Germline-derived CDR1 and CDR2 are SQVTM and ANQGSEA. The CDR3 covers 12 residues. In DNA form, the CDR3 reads TGCAGCGTTTCGGGGACACTCTACGAGCAGTACTTC. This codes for CSVSGTLYEQYF.

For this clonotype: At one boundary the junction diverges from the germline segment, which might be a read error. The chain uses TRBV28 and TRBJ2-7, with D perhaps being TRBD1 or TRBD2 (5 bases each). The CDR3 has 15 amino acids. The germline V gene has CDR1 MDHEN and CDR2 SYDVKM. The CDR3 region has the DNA TGTGCCTGCAGTCCTCCCGGGACGGACTCCTACGAGCAGTACTTC. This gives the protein CACSPPGTDSYEQYF.

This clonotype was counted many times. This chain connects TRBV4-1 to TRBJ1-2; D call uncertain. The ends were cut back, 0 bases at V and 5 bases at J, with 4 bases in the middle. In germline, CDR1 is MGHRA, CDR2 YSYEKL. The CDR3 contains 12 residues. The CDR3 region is CASSQERYGYTF. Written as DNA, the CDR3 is TGCGCCAGCAGCCAAGAACGGTATGGCTACACCTTC.

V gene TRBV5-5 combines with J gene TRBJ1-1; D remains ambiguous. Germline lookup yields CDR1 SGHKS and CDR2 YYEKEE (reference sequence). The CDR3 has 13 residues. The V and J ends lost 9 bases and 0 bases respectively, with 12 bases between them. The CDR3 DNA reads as TGTGCCACCAGGATTGGGTTGAACACTGAAGCTTTCTTT. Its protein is CATRIGLNTEAFF. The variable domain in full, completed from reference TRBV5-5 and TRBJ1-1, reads DAGVTQSPTHLIKTRGQQVTLRCSPISGHKSVSWYQQVLGQGPQFIFQYYEKEERGRGNFPDRFSARQFPNYSSELNVNALLLGDSALYLCATRIGLNTEAFFGQGTRLTVV.

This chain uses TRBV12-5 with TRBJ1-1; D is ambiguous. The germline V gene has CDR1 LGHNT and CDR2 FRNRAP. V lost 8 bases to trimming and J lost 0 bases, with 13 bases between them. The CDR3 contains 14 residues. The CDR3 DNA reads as TGTGCTAGTCAGCCCCCACTCATGAACACTGAAGCTTTCTTT. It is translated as CASQPPLMNTEAFF.

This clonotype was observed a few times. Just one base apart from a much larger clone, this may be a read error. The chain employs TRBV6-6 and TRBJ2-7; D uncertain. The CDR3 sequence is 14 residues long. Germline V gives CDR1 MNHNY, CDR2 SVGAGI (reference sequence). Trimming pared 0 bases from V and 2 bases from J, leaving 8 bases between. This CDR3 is CASSYSDLPYEQYF. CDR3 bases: TGTGCCAGCAGTTACTCCGATCTCCCCTACGAGCAGTACTTC.

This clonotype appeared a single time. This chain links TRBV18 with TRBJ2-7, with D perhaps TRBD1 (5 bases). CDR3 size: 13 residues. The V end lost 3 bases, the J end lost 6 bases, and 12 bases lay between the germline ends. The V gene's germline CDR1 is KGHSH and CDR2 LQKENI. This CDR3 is CASSPPDSCEQYF. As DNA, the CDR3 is TGTGCCAGCTCACCCCCCGACAGCTGCGAGCAGTACTTC.

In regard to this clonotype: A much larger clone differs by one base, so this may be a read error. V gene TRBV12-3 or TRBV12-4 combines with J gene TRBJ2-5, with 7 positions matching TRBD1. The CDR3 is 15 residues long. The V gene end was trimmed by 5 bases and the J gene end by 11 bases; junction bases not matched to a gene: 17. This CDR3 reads CASSPGTDPDNEQYF. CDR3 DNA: TGTGCCAGCAGTCCGGGGACAGACCCAGACAATGAGCAGTACTTC.

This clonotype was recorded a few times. The CDR3 here is CASSQDTEQFF. CDR3 DNA: TGTGCCAGCAGCCAAGACACTGAGCAGTTCTTC. This sequence joins TRBV14 and TRBJ2-1; D unresolved. The V end lost 0 bases, the J end lost 9 bases, and 3 bases lay between the germline ends. Germline assignment: CDR1 SGHDN and CDR2 FVKESK. This CDR3 is built from 11 residues.

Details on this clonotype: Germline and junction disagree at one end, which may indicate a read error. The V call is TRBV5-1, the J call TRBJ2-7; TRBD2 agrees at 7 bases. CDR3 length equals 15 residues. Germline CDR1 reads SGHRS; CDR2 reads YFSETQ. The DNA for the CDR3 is TGCGCCGGCAGCTTAGCCGGGGGGAGCTCCTACGAGCAGTACTTC. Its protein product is CAGSLAGGSSYEQYF.

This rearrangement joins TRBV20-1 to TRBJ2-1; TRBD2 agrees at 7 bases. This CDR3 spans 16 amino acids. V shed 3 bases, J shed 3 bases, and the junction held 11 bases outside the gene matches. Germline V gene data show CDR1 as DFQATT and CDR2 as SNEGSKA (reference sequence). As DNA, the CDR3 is TGCAGTGCTAGTCTCTGGCGGGAGTATGTCTACAATGAGCAGTTCTTC. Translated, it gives CSASLWREYVYNEQFF.

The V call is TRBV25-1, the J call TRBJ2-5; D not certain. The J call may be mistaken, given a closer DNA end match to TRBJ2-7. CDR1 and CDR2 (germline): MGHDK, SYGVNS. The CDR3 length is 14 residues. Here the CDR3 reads CASRESGDNHEQYF. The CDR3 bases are TGTGCCAGCAGGGAGAGTGGCGACAATCACGAGCAGTACTTC.

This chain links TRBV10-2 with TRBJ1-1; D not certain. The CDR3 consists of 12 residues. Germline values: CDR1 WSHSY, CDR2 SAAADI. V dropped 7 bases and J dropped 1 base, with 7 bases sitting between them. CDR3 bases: TGCGCCAGCACATCCCCGAACACTGAAGCTTTCTTT. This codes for CASTSPNTEAFF.

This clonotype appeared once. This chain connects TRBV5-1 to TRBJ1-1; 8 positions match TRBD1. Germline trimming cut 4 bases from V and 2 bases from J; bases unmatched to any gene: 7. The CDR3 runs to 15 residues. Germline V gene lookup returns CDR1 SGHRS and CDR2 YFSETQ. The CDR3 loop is CASSPGGQGNTEAFF. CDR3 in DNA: TGCGCCAGCAGCCCGGGAGGACAGGGCAACACTGAAGCTTTCTTT. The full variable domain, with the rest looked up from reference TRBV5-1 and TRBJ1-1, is KAGVTQTPRYLIKTRGQQVTLSCSPISGHRSVSWYQQTPGQGLQFLFEYFSETQRNKGNFPGRFSGRQFSNSRSEMNVSTLELGDSALYLCASSPGGQGNTEAFFGQGTRLTVV.

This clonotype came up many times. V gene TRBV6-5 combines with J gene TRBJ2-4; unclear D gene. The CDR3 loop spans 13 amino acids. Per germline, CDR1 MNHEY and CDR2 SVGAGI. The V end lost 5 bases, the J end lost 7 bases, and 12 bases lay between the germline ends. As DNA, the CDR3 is TGTGCCAGCAGTCAATCCGGATCTAACATTCAGTACTTC. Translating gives CASSQSGSNIQYF.

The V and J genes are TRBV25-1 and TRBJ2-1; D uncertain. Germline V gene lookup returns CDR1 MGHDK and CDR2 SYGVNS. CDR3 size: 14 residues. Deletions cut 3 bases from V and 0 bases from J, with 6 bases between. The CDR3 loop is CASSDTLSYNEQFF. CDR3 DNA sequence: TGTGCCAGCAGTGACACTCTCTCCTACAATGAGCAGTTCTTC.

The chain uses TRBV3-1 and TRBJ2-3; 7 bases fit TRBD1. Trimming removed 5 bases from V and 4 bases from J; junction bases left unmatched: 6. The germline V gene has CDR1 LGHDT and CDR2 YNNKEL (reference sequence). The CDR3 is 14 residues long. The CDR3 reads CASSYTGVADTQYF. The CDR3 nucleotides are TGTGCCAGCAGCTACACAGGGGTCGCAGATACGCAGTATTTT.

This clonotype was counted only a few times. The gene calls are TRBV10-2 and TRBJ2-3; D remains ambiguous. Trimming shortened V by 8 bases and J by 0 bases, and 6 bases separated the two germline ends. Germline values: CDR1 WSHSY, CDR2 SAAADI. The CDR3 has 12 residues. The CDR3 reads CASGESTDTQYF. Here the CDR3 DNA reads TGCGCCAGCGGCGAGAGCACAGATACGCAGTATTTT.

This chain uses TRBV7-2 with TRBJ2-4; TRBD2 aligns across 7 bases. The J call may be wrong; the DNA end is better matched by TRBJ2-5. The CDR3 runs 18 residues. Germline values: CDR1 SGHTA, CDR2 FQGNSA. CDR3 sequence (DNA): TGTGCCAGCAGCATACAATTTCTAGCGGTTTCCCCTGAAGAGACCCAGTACTTC. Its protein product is CASSIQFLAVSPEETQYF.

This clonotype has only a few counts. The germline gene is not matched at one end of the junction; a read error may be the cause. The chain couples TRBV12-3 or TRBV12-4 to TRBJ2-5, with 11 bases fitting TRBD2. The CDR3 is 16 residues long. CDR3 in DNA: TGTGCCAGCAGTGGACCGGGACTAGCGGAACAAGGGACCCAGTACTTC. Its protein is CASSGPGLAEQGTQYF.

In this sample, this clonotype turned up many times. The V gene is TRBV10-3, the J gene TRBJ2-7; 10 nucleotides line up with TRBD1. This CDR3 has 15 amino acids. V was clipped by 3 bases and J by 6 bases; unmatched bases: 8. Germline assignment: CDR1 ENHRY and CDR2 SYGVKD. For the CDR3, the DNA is TGTGCCATCAGTGACGGGACAGGGGTTATAGGCGAGCAGTACTTC. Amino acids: CAISDGTGVIGEQYF.

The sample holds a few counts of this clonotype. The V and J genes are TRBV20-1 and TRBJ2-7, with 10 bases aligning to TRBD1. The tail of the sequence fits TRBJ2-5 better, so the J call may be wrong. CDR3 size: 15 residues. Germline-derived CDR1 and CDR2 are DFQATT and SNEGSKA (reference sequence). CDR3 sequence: CSARDPGQGVKTQYF. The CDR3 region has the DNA TGCAGTGCTAGAGATCCCGGACAGGGGGTGAAGACCCAGTACTTC.